This TCR beta chain was identified during a study of beta chain features in type 1 diabetes. Per the germline V gene, CDR1 is SQVTM and CDR2 is ANQGSEA. This CDR3 spans 13 amino acids. Trimming took 4 bases from V and 3 from J, leaving 10 bases between them. This clone was seen only a few times. Its antigen is unidentified. Expressed TCRB transcripts were sequenced because the entire RNA isolate underwent reverse transcription. Sequenced by immunoSEQ multiplex PCR; TCRdb stores in-frame clones only, minus some. The sample shows 900,000 or so clones, 17% of them seen only once. Findings and caveats of the study: In the patient group, naive, central memory and Treg TCRB repertoires seemed more alike than in the healthy donor group. Shorter templates might be favored by PCR, and equally so in patients and in controls.

Cell sorting via CD45RO/CCR7/CD25/CD127/CD95/CD27 was performed to obtain CD4+ naive, central memory, regulatory and stem cell-like memory cells. The receptor was isolated from a woman between 18 and 30 years old in good health. The specimen was naive CD4+ T cells from blood. The V and J genes are TRBV29-1 and TRBJ1-5, with D hard to call. This CDR3 is CSVAGQANQPQHF. The CDR3 bases are TGCAGCGTTGCTGGTCAGGCCAATCAGCCCCAGCATTTT.